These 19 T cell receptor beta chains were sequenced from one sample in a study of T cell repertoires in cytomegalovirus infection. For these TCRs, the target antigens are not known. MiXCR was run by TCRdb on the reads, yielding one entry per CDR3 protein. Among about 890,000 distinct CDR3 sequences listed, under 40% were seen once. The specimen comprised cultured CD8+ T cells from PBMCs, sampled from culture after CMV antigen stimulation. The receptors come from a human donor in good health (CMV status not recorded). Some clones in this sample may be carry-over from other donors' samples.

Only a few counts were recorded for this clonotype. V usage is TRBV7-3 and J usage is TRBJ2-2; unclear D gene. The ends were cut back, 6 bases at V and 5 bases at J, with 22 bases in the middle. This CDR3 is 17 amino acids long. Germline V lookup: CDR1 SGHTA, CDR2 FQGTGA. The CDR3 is CASSPTNEKGRTGELFF. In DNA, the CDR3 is TGTGCCAGCAGTCCTACCAATGAGAAAGGACGGACCGGGGAGCTGTTTTTT. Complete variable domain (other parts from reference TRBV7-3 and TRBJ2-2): GAGVSQTPSNKVTEKGKYVELRCDPISGHTALYWYRQSLGQGPEFLIYFQGTGAADDSGLPNDRFFAVRPEGSVSTLKIQRTERGDSAVYLCASSPTNEKGRTGELFFGEGSRLTVL.

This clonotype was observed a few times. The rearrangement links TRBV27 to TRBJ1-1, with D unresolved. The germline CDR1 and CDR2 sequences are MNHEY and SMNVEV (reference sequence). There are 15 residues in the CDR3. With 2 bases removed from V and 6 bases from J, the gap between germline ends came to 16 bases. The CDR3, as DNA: TGTGCCAGCAGTTTAATCACAGCCGCTGGGGCTGAAGCTTTCTTT. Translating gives CASSLITAAGAEAFF.

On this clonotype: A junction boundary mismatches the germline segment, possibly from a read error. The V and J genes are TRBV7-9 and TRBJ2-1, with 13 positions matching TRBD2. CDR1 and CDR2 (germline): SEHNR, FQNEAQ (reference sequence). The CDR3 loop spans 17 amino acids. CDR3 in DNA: TGTGCCAGCAGCCTCCCAAGGGTACTAGCGGGGGGGCCCTTTCCTATCTTC. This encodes CASSLPRVLAGGPFPIF.

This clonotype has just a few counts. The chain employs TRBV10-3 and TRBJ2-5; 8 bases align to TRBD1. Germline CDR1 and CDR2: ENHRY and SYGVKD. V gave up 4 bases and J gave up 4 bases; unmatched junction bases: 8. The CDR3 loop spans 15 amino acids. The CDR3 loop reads CAISGGTGGVETQYF. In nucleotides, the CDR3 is TGTGCCATCAGTGGGGGGACAGGAGGGGTAGAGACCCAGTACTTC.

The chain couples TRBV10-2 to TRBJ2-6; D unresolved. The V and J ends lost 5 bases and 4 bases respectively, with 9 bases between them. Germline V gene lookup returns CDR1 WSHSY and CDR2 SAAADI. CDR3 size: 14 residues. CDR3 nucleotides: TGCGCCAGCAGTAAAGGGCCCGGGGCCAACGTCCTGACTTTC. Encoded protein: CASSKGPGANVLTF.

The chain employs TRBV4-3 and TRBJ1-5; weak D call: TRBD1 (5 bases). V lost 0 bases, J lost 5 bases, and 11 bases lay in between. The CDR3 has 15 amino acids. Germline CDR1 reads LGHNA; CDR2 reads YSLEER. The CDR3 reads CASSQDFTGHQPQHF. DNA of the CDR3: TGCGCCAGCAGCCAAGACTTCACAGGTCATCAGCCCCAGCATTTT.

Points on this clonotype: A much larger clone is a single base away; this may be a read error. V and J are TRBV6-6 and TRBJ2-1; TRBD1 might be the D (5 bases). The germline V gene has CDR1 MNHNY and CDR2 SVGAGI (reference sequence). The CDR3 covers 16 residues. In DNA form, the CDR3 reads TGTGTCAGCTACGGCGAAAGGACACATCCACACAATGAGCAGTTCTTC. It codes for CVSYGERTHPHNEQFF.

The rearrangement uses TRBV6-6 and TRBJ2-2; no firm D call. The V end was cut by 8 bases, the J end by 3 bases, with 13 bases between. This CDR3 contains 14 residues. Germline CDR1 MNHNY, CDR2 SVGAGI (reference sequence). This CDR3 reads CASLYSVDTGELFF. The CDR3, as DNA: TGTGCCAGCCTATACAGCGTGGACACCGGGGAGCTGTTTTTT.

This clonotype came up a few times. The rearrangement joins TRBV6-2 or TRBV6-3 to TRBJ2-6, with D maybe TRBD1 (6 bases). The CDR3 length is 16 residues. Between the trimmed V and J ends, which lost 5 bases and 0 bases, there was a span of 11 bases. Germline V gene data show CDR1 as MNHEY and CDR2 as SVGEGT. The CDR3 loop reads CASSRNRVSGANVLTF. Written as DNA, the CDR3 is TGTGCCAGCAGTCGGAACAGGGTCTCTGGGGCCAACGTCCTGACTTTC.

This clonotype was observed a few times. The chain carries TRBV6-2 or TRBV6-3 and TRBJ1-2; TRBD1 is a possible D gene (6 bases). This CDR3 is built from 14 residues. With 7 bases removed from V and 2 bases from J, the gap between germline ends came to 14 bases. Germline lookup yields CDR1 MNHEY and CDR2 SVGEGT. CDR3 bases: TGTGCCAGCACCCGAGACAGGCTCAACTATGGCTACACCTTC. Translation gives CASTRDRLNYGYTF.

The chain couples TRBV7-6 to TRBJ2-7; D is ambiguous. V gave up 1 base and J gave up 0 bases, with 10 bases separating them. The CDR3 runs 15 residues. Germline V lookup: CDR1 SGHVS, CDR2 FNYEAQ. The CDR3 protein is CASSLDFGSSYEQYF. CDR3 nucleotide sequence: TGTGCCAGCAGCTTAGATTTTGGAAGCTCCTACGAGCAGTACTTC.

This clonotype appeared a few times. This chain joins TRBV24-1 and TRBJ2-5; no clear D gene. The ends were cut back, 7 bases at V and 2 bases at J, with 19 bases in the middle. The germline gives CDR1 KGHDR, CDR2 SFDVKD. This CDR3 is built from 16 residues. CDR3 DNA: TGTGCCACCAGCGTGCCACTACGGGCTTCTCAAGAGACCCAGTACTTC. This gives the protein CATSVPLRASQETQYF.

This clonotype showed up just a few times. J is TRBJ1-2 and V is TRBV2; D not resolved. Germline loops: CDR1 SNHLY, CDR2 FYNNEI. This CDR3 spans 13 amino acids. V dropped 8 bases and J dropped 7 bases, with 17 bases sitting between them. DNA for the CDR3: TGTGCCAGCGGTTATTCTGGACGTCCTGGCTACACCTTC. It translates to CASGYSGRPGYTF.

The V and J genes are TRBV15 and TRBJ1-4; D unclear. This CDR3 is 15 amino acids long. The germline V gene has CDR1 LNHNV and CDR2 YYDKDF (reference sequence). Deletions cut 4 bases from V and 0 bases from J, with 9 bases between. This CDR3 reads CATSTATTTNEKLFF. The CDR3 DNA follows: TGTGCCACCAGCACCGCGACTACAACTAATGAAAAACTGTTTTTT.

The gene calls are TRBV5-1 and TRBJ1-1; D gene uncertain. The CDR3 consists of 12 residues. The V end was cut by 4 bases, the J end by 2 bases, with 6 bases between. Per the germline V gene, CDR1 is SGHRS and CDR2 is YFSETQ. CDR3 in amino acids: CASSAHNTEAFF. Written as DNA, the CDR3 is TGCGCCAGCAGCGCCCATAACACTGAAGCTTTCTTT.

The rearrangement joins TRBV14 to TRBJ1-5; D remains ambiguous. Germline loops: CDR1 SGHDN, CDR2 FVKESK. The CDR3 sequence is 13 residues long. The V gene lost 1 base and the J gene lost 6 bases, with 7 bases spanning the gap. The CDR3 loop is CASSQADGQPQHF. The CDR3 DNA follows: TGTGCCAGCAGCCAAGCGGACGGTCAGCCCCAGCATTTT.

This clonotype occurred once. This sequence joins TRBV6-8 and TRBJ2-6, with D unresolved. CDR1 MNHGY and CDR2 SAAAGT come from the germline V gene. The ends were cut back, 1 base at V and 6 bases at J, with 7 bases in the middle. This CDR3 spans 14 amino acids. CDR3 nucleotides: TGTGCCAGCAGTTACTTACCCTCGGCCAACGTCCTGACTTTC. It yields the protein CASSYLPSANVLTF.

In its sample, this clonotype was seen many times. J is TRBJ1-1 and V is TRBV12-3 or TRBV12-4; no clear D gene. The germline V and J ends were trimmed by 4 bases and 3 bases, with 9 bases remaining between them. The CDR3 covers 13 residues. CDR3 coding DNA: TGTGCCAGCAGTTCGGACGGGGACACTGAAGCTTTCTTT. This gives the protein CASSSDGDTEAFF.

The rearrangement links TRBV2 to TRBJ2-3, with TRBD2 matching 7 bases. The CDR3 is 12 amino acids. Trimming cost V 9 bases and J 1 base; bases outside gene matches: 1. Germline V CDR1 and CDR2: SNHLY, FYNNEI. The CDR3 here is CARTSGTDTQYF. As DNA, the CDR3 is TGTGCCAGAACTAGCGGCACAGATACGCAGTATTTT.